A single sample gave rise to the 30 T cell receptor beta chains below, sequenced in a study of PD-1 blockade in classical Hodgkin lymphoma. Described time point: cycle 4 day 1 (C4D1), after five to seven weeks of nivolumab. All patients relapsed after autologous stem cell transplantation, and brentuximab vedotin exposure varied. CD4+ T cells were purified from thawed PBMCs by magnetic negative selection. The data were produced by immunoSEQ multiplex PCR, yet TCRdb's version contains in-frame clones alone and is incomplete. The sample yields about 17,000 clones, around 72% seen once. The source material was CD4+ T cells from blood, sampled before the fourth cycle of nivolumab. These receptors all come from a human donor with classical Hodgkin lymphoma.

This clone was seen only a few times. The rearrangement uses TRBV19 and TRBJ1-2; D is possibly TRBD1 (5 bases). Germline-derived CDR1 and CDR2 are LNHDA and SQIVND (reference sequence). The CDR3 spans 14 residues. Deletions cut 4 bases from V and 4 bases from J, with 13 bases between. The CDR3 DNA is TGTGCCAGTAGTAGAGGGGAATTCGGCTATGGCTACACCTTC. Its translation: CASSRGEFGYGYTF.

V gene TRBV2 combines with J gene TRBJ1-1, with a weak D call TRBD1 (5 bases). The V gene's germline CDR1 is SNHLY and CDR2 FYNNEI. Trimming took 5 bases from V and 4 from J, leaving 14 bases between them. The CDR3 has 14 amino acids. The CDR3 loop is CASSPQGLGTEAFF. The CDR3, as DNA: TGTGCCAGCAGTCCTCAGGGTTTGGGCACTGAAGCTTTCTTT.

The chain links TRBV10-2 to TRBJ2-1; either TRBD1 or TRBD2 may supply D (6 bases each). This CDR3 has 15 residues. Germline-derived CDR1 and CDR2 are WSHSY and SAAADI. V lost 4 bases to trimming and J lost 2 bases, with 12 bases between them. CDR3 loop: CASSVRGDPYNEQFF. The CDR3 coding sequence is TGCGCCAGCAGTGTTAGGGGGGATCCCTACAATGAGCAGTTCTTC.

The rearrangement links TRBV28 to TRBJ2-2; D unclear. From germline, CDR1 is MDHEN and CDR2 SYDVKM. V was clipped by 2 bases and J by 6 bases, with 4 bases between them. This CDR3 contains 12 residues. The CDR3 reads CASSLGSGELFF. CDR3 in DNA: TGTGCCAGCAGTTTAGGCTCCGGGGAGCTGTTTTTT. Full variable domain (rest looked up from reference TRBV28 and TRBJ2-2): DVKVTQSSRYLVKRTGEKVFLECVQDMDHENMFWYRQDPGLGLRLIYFSYDVKMKEKGDIPEGYSVSREKKERFSLILESASTNQTSMYLCASSLGSGELFFGEGSRLTVL.

The chain couples TRBV18 to TRBJ2-7; unclear D gene. Germline values: CDR1 KGHSH, CDR2 LQKENI. This CDR3 region has 18 residues. The ends were cut back, 3 bases at V and 0 bases at J, with 21 bases in the middle. The CDR3 region has the DNA TGTGCCAGCTCACCGATCGGGTCGCGGACGGCGTCCTCCTACGAGCAGTACTTC. This encodes CASSPIGSRTASSYEQYF.

The CDR3 reads CASSSHGTVNQPQHF. The CDR3 region has the DNA TGTGCCAGCAGTTCCCACGGGACAGTCAATCAGCCCCAGCATTTT. This chain connects TRBV6-6 to TRBJ1-5; TRBD1 agrees at 7 bases. The ends lost 4 bases at V and 3 bases at J; junction bases unmatched: 6. This CDR3 is built from 15 residues. In germline, CDR1 is MNHNY, CDR2 SVGAGI (reference sequence).

The V and J genes are TRBV11-3 and TRBJ2-3; D remains unclear. This CDR3 contains 12 residues. Trimming stripped 3 bases from V and 4 bases from J, with 5 bases between. Germline lookup yields CDR1 SGHNT and CDR2 YENEEA. The CDR3 spells CASSFGPDTQYF. In DNA form, the CDR3 reads TGTGCCAGCAGCTTCGGGCCAGATACGCAGTATTTT.

The rearrangement uses TRBV7-2 and TRBJ2-1; 14 nucleotides agree with TRBD2. The CDR3 covers 15 residues. Losses at the gene ends were 6 bases for V and 9 bases for J; bases not matched to a gene: 7. Per the germline V gene, CDR1 is SGHTA and CDR2 is FQGNSA. The CDR3 loop is CASRIKGLAGAEQFF. CDR3 bases: TGTGCCAGCAGGATAAAGGGACTAGCGGGGGCTGAGCAGTTCTTC.

V and J are TRBV11-2 and TRBJ1-4; D is possibly TRBD1 (6 bases). The germline V and J ends were trimmed by 1 base and 4 bases, with 16 bases remaining between them. There are 17 residues in the CDR3. Looked up from germline, CDR1 is SGHAT and CDR2 is FQNNGV. For the CDR3, the DNA is TGTGCCAGCAGCTTAGTAGGAGGGGGGAGGATTAATGAAAAACTGTTTTTT. This gives the protein CASSLVGGGRINEKLFF.

The chain has TRBV7-8 and TRBJ2-1; the match to TRBD1 covers 9 bases. J gave up 6 bases and V 2 bases, and 11 bases lay outside the gene matches. This CDR3 has 17 amino acids. CDR1 SGHVS and CDR2 FQNEAQ come from the germline V gene. The CDR3 coding sequence is TGTGCCAGCAGCTTATACCCGCCCCCGACAGGGGGCAATGAGCAGTTCTTC. Translating it yields CASSLYPPPTGGNEQFF.

J is TRBJ2-3 and V is TRBV30, with D perhaps matching TRBD2 (6 bases). V was pared by 8 bases and J by 1 base, with 16 bases between. This CDR3 is built from 14 residues. Per the germline V gene, CDR1 is GTSNPN and CDR2 is SVGIG (reference sequence). The CDR3 sequence is CAIWDSYRTDTQYF. The CDR3 coding sequence is TGTGCCATATGGGACTCCTACCGCACAGATACGCAGTATTTT.

The J gene is TRBJ2-7, the V gene TRBV5-4, with TRBD2 identical over 9 bases. CDR3 size: 14 residues. Germline V lookup: CDR1 SGHNT, CDR2 YYREEE (reference sequence). V was clipped by 2 bases and J by 2 bases; unmatched bases: 2. CDR3 sequence (DNA): TGTGCCAGCAGCTTTCTAGCGGGAACCTACGAGCAGTACGTC. It is translated as CASSFLAGTYEQYV.

Judged by abundance, this clone is medium-sized. This chain connects TRBV30 to TRBJ1-1; maybe TRBD1 (5 bases). V lost 0 bases and J 5 bases, leaving 13 bases between the germline ends. CDR1 GTSNPN and CDR2 SVGIG come from the germline V gene (reference sequence). The CDR3 consists of 14 residues. The CDR3 protein is CAWSVTGGRTEAFF. The DNA for the CDR3 is TGTGCCTGGAGTGTTACGGGGGGAAGGACTGAAGCTTTCTTT.

V usage is TRBV7-2 and J usage is TRBJ2-4, with a weak D call TRBD2 (5 bases). Germline lookup yields CDR1 SGHTA and CDR2 FQGNSA. CDR3 length: 18 residues. Between the trimmed V and J ends, which lost 1 base and 0 bases, there was a span of 16 bases. CDR3 nucleotides: TGTGCCAGCAGCTTAGGCCTAGCCTGGGCGCTAGCCAAAAACATTCAGTACTTC. It translates to CASSLGLAWALAKNIQYF.

The gene calls are TRBV19 and TRBJ2-7; 8 bases fit TRBD2. Looked up from germline, CDR1 is LNHDA and CDR2 is SQIVND (reference sequence). The CDR3 is 16 residues long. The V segment lost 2 bases and the J segment 6 bases; nucleotides outside the gene matches: 12. In DNA form, the CDR3 reads TGTGCCAGTAGTATAAAGCGGGGGCACGTCCGAGGCGAGCAGTACGTC. Its translation: CASSIKRGHVRGEQYV.

This chain links TRBV7-9 with TRBJ2-7; 7 bases agree with TRBD1. This CDR3 comprises 17 residues. Germline V lookup: CDR1 SEHNR, CDR2 FQNEAQ (reference sequence). Unmatched junction bases numbered 8, after V lost 0 bases and J lost 0 bases. The CDR3 DNA reads as TGTGCCAGCAGCTTAGCGCCGACAGGGTCTCGCTCCTACGAGCAGTACTTC. Translated, it gives CASSLAPTGSRSYEQYF.

V usage is TRBV18 and J usage is TRBJ2-5; a possible D gene is TRBD2 (6 bases). Germline CDR1 is KGHSH and CDR2 is LQKENI. The length of the CDR3 is 12 residues. Trimming took 2 bases from V and 5 from J, leaving 6 bases between them. In DNA form, the CDR3 reads TGTGCCAGCTCACCAGGGGGGGAGACCCAGTACTTC. This gives the protein CASSPGGETQYF. The entire variable domain, with the rest obtained from reference TRBV18 and TRBJ2-5, is as follows: NAGVMQNPRHLVRRRGQEARLRCSPMKGHSHVYWYRQLPEEGLKFMVYLQKENIIDESGMPKERFSAEFPKEGPSILRIQQVVRGDSAAYFCASSPGGETQYFGPGTRLLVL.

This clone was observed once. The rearrangement joins TRBV11-2 to TRBJ1-4; D gene unclear. V shed 3 bases and J shed 8 bases, with 7 bases lying between them. The CDR3 extends over 12 amino acids. Per germline, CDR1 SGHAT and CDR2 FQNNGV. CDR3 sequence: CASSLDLEKLFF. In DNA form, the CDR3 reads TGTGCCAGCAGCTTGGACCTGGAAAAACTGTTTTTT.

The chain joins TRBV7-2 to TRBJ2-4; 8 bases fit TRBD1. Germline CDR1 and CDR2: SGHTA and FQGNSA. V shed 2 bases, J shed 9 bases, and the junction held 6 bases outside the gene matches. The CDR3 is 14 amino acids. CDR3 sequence (DNA): TGTGCCAGCAGCTTAAGCAGGGGGCAAAGCATTCAGTACTTC. Amino acids: CASSLSRGQSIQYF. Drawing the rest from reference TRBV7-2 and TRBJ2-4, the complete variable domain is GAGVSQSPSNKVTEKGKDVELRCDPISGHTALYWYRQSLGQGLEFLIYFQGNSAPDKSGLPSDRFSAERTGGSVSTLTIQRTQQEDSAVYLCASSLSRGQSIQYFGAGTRLSVL.

This clone was counted a few times. V is TRBV5-5 and J is TRBJ1-3; 7 nucleotides line up with TRBD1. There are 15 residues in the CDR3. Per the germline V gene, CDR1 is SGHKS and CDR2 is YYEKEE (reference sequence). V lost 0 bases and J lost 2; bases outside the gene matches: 2. CDR3 nucleotide sequence: TGTGCCAGCAGCTTGGGGCAGGGGGCTGGAAACACCATATATTTT. Translated, it gives CASSLGQGAGNTIYF.

The chain links TRBV4-1 to TRBJ2-1; 12 nucleotides match TRBD2. The CDR3 contains 19 residues. Germline V CDR1 and CDR2: MGHRA, YSYEKL. J gave up 9 bases and V 0 bases, and 15 bases lay outside the gene matches. This CDR3 reads CASSQEGLAGGKQSREQFF. DNA for the CDR3: TGCGCCAGCAGCCAAGAAGGGCTAGCGGGGGGGAAACAATCCCGTGAGCAGTTCTTC.

The chain couples TRBV19 to TRBJ1-2, with 7 nucleotides matching TRBD1. Germline V gene lookup returns CDR1 LNHDA and CDR2 SQIVND (reference sequence). Trimming removed 5 bases from V and 8 bases from J; junction bases left unmatched: 8. This CDR3 is 13 amino acids long. The CDR3 DNA follows: TGTGCCAGTAGTGAGACAGGGTCTAGAGGCTACACCTTC. The encoded protein is CASSETGSRGYTF.

This chain uses TRBV2 with TRBJ2-7; no reliable D call. Germline lookup yields CDR1 SNHLY and CDR2 FYNNEI. V lost 5 bases and J 3 bases, leaving 8 bases between the germline ends. This CDR3 is built from 12 residues. The CDR3 DNA reads as TGTGCCAGCAGTCCCCAGGTCTACGAGCAGTACTTC. Its translation: CASSPQVYEQYF.

This chain uses TRBV5-6 with TRBJ2-1; 7 bases are a match to TRBD2. J lost 8 bases, V lost 4 bases, and 12 bases had no gene match. Germline CDR1 SGHDT, CDR2 YYEEEE. CDR3 size: 15 residues. CDR3 coding DNA: TGTGCCAGCAGCCCCGTGGGCGGGAGTGTCCATGAGCAGTTCTTC. This codes for CASSPVGGSVHEQFF.

The chain has TRBV6-1 and TRBJ2-7, with 8 bases lining up with TRBD1. This CDR3 has 15 amino acids. Trimming at V came to 1 base and at J to 6 bases, leaving 8 bases not matched to a gene. Germline CDR1 reads MNHNS; CDR2 reads SASEGT. DNA of the CDR3: TGTGCCAGCAGTGAAGTCGGGACAGGAACTTTCGAGCAGTACGTC. This codes for CASSEVGTGTFEQYV.

The chain uses TRBV5-1 and TRBJ2-7; 8 nucleotides align to TRBD1. The germline gives CDR1 SGHRS, CDR2 YFSETQ. With 4 bases clipped from V and 6 bases from J, the junction kept 6 bases outside the gene matches. The CDR3 extends over 13 amino acids. Here the CDR3 DNA reads TGCGCCAGCAGCCCGACAGGGGCTGTCGAGCAGTACTTC. Translated: CASSPTGAVEQYF.

The chain recombines TRBV15 with TRBJ2-5; D is ambiguous. The V end was cut by 2 bases, the J end by 3 bases, with 7 bases between. Germline V CDR1 and CDR2: LNHNV, YYDKDF (reference sequence). This CDR3 has 13 residues. The CDR3 loop reads CATSRRDKETQYF. The CDR3 DNA sequence: TGTGCCACCAGCAGACGTGACAAAGAGACCCAGTACTTC.

A few counts support this clone. V and J are TRBV4-2 and TRBJ2-1; TRBD2 aligns across 7 bases. The CDR3 sequence is 15 residues long. Germline V gene sequence: CDR1 LGHNA, CDR2 YNFKEQ. The junction had 5 bases not matched to a gene; V was cut back by 4 bases and J by 2 bases. This CDR3 is CASSRSGAPYNEQFF. The CDR3 nucleotides are TGTGCCAGCAGCCGGAGCGGGGCGCCCTACAATGAGCAGTTCTTC.

The count of this clone is one. The V gene is TRBV7-2, the J gene TRBJ2-7, with no clear D. The CDR3 spans 15 residues. V was shortened by 0 bases and J by 0 bases, with 9 bases between the two germline ends. Germline V gives CDR1 SGHTA, CDR2 FQGNSA. The CDR3 nucleotides are TGTGCCAGCAGCTTAGCTTCATCTAGCTCCTACGAGCAGTACTTC. Translated: CASSLASSSSYEQYF.

The rearrangement joins TRBV5-4 to TRBJ2-1, with 14 bases aligning to TRBD2. The CDR3 runs 17 residues. The J segment lost 2 bases and the V segment lost 4 bases, leaving 5 bases of the junction unmatched. Germline V gives CDR1 SGHNT, CDR2 YYREEE (reference sequence). In DNA, the CDR3 is TGTGCCAGCAGCCCTTTGACTAGCGGGGGGGCCTACAATGAGCAGTTCTTC. It is translated as CASSPLTSGGAYNEQFF. Complete variable domain (other parts from reference TRBV5-4 and TRBJ2-1): ETGVTQSPTHLIKTRGQQVTLRCSSQSGHNTVSWYQQALGQGPQFIFQYYREEENGRGNFPPRFSGLQFPNYSSELNVNALELDDSALYLCASSPLTSGGAYNEQFFGPGTRLTVL.